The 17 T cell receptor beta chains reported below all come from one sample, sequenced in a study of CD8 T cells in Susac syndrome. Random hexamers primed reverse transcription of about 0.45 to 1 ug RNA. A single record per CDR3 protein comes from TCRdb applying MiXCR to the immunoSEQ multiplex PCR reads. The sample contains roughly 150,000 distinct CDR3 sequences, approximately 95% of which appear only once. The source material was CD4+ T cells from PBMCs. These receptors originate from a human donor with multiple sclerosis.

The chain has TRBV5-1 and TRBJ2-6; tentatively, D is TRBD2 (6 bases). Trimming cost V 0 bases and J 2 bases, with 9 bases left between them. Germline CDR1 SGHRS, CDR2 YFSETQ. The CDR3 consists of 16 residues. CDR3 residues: CASSLVEGTGANVLTF. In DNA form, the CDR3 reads TGCGCCAGCAGCTTGGTGGAGGGGACTGGGGCCAACGTCCTGACTTTC.

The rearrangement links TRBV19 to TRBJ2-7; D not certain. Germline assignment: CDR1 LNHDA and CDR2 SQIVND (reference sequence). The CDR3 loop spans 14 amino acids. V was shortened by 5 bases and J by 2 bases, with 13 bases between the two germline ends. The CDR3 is CASSFDPRTYEQYF. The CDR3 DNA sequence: TGTGCCAGTAGTTTCGACCCGCGGACCTACGAGCAGTACTTC.

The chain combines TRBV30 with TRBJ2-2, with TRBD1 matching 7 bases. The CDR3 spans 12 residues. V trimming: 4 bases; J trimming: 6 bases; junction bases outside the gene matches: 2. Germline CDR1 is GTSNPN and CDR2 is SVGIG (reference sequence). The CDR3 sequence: CAWTTGAGELFF. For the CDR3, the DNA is TGTGCCTGGACTACAGGGGCCGGGGAGCTGTTTTTT.

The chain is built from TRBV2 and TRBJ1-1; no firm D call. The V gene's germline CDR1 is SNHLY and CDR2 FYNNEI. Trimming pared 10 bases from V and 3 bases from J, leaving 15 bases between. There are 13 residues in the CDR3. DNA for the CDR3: TGTGCCAACTCCTATCGACGGGACACTGAAGCTTTCTTT. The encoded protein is CANSYRRDTEAFF.

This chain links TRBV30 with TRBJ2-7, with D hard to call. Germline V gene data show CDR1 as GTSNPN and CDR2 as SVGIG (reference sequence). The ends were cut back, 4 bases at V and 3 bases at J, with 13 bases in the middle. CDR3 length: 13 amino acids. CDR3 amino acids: CAWMDVPGYEQYF. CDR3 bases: TGTGCCTGGATGGACGTCCCCGGCTACGAGCAGTACTTC.

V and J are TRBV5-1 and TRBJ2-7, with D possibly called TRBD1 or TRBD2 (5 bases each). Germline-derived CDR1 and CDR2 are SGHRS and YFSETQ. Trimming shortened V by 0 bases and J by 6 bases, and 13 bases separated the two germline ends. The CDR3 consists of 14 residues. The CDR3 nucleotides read TGCGCCAGCAGCTTGGACTGGGGGAGTGGCGAGCAGTACTTC. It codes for CASSLDWGSGEQYF. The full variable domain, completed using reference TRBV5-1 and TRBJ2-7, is KAGVTQTPRYLIKTRGQQVTLSCSPISGHRSVSWYQQTPGQGLQFLFEYFSETQRNKGNFPGRFSGRQFSNSRSEMNVSTLELGDSALYLCASSLDWGSGEQYFGPGTRLTVT.

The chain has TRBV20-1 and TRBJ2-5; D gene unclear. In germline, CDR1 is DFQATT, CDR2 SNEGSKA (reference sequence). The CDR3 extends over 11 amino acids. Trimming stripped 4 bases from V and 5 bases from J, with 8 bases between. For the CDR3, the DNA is TGCAGTGCTACCACCGGCGAGACCCAGTACTTC. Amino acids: CSATTGETQYF.

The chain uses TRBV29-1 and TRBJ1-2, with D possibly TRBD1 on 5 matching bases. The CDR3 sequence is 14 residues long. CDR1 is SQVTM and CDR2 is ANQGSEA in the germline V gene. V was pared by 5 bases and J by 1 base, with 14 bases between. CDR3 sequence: CSVSRGEVNYGYTF. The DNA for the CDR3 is TGCAGCGTTTCGCGGGGGGAGGTTAACTATGGCTACACCTTC.

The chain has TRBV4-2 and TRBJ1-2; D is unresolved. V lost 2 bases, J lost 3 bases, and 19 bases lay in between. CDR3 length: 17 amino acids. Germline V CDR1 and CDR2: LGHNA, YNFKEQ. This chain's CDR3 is CASSQSWRADNYYGYTF. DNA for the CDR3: TGTGCCAGCAGCCAATCCTGGCGAGCGGATAATTACTATGGCTACACCTTC.

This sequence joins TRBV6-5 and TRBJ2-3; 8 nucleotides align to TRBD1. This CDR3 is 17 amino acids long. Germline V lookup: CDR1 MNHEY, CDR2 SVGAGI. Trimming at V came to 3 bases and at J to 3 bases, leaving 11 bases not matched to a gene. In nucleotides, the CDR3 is TGTGCCAGCAGTTATCCTCGGACAGGGACGTTTACAGATACGCAGTATTTT. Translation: CASSYPRTGTFTDTQYF.

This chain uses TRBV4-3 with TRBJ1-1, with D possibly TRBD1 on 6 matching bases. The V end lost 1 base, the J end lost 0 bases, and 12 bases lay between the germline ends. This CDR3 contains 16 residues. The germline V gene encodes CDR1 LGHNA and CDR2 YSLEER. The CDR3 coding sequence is TGCGCCAGCAGCCAAGGCCTGACAGGCCTGAACACTGAAGCTTTCTTT. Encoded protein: CASSQGLTGLNTEAFF.

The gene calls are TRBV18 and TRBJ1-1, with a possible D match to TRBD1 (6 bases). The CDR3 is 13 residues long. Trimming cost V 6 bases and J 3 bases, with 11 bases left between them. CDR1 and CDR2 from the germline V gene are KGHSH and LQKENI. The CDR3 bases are TGTGCCAGCTCTCGACAGGAGCACACTGAAGCTTTCTTT. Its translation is CASSRQEHTEAFF.

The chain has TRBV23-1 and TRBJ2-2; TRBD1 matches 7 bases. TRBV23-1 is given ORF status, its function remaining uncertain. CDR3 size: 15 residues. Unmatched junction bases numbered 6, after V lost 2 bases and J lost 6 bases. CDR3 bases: TGCGCCAGCAGTCAAAGACAGGGAATGGCCGGGGAGCTGTTTTTT. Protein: CASSQRQGMAGELFF.

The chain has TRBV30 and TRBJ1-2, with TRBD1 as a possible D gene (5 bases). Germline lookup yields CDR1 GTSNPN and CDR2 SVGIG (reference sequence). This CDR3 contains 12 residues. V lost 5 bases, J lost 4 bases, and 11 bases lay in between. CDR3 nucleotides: TGTGCCTGGGTCGGGGACCTCTATGGCTACACCTTC. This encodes CAWVGDLYGYTF.

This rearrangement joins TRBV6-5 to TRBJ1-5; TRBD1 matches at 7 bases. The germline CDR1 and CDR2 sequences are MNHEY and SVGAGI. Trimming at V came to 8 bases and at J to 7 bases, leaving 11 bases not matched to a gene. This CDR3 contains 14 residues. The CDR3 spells CASSWGGGQQPQHF. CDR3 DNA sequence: TGTGCCAGCTCTTGGGGAGGGGGCCAGCAGCCCCAGCATTTT.

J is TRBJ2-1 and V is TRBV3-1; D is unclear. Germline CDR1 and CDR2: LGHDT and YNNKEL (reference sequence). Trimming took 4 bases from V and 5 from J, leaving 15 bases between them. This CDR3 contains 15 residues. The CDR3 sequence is CASSPRRQENNEQFF. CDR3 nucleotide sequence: TGTGCCAGCAGCCCCCGTAGGCAGGAGAACAATGAGCAGTTCTTC.

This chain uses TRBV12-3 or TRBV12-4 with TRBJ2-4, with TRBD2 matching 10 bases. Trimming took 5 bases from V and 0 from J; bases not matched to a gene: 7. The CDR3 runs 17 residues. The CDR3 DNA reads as TGTGCCAGCAGTCCCGGACTAGCGGAACTAGCCAAAAACATTCAGTACTTC. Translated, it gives CASSPGLAELAKNIQYF.